This T cell receptor beta chain derives from a study of shared clonotypes between healthy human individuals. Study findings and constraints: Clonotype sharing among donors was thought likely to change with sequencing depth. In having few donors, the study represented limited genetic and exposure-history diversity.

HIV-negative, healthy adults without recent acute infections or vaccinations were the donors. Per germline, CDR1 SNHLY and CDR2 FYNNEI. CDR3 length: 13 amino acids. V gave up 8 bases and J gave up 7 bases, with 14 bases separating them. About this clone itself: Antigen specificity is unknown.

The authors distributed each subset's genomic DNA evenly over several immunoSEQ plates. TCRdb's table, derived via immunoSEQ multiplex PCR, lists solely in-frame clones and lacks some. Of roughly 500,000 clones listed, over 60% were seen once; the top ten hold over 10%. The gene calls are TRBV2 and TRBJ1-4; D might be TRBD1 (6 bases). Input material: PBMCs. This TCR derives from a middle-aged woman in good health. Some clones in this sample may be carry-over from other donors' samples. In DNA, the CDR3 is TGTGCCAGCCAGGCAGGGGCTAGTGAAAAACTGTTTTTT. It yields the protein CASQAGASEKLFF.